Each of the 2 T cell receptor beta chains below was sequenced from the same sample in a study of T-cell memory formation after mild COVID-19. MiXCR, run by TCRdb on the 5' RACE reads, gives a single entry per CDR3 protein. The sample shows more than 350,000 distinct CDR3 sequences, 20% to 25% of them seen only once. The sample consisted of PBMCs or a T cell subset sorted from them (not recorded which). The receptors here all came from an adult woman who had mild COVID-19 (a few samples of this study predate the infection). Cell type and time point are not known.

On this clonotype: A read error may account for a junction end that differs from germline. This chain uses TRBV10-3 with TRBJ2-3; no definite D call. There are 9 residues in the CDR3. The germline V gene has CDR1 ENHRY and CDR2 SYGVKD. CDR3 protein: CAISEIPKF. CDR3 nucleotides: TGTGCCATCAGTGAGATACCCAAATTT.

The chain has TRBV7-6 and TRBJ2-3; TRBD2 agrees at 8 bases. The CDR3 loop spans 15 amino acids. Germline CDR1 SGHVS, CDR2 FNYEAQ. J was trimmed by 4 bases and V by 3 bases; bases with no gene match: 6. CDR3 sequence: CASSFNGGAADTQYF. CDR3 in DNA: TGTGCCAGCAGCTTTAACGGGGGGGCCGCAGATACGCAGTATTTT.